A single sample gave rise to the 14 T cell receptor beta chains below, sequenced in a study of post-analysis software for immune sequencing data. Study conclusions and caveats: Patients showed TRBV5-6, TRBV5-1 and TRBV20-1 among a few TRBV segments more frequent than in controls.

These receptors' targets are unknown. Incorporated into the TCR beta cDNA libraries were unique molecular identifiers, which served to reduce PCR and sequencing biases. Each CDR3 protein is one row after TCRdb ran MiXCR on the PCR reads. The data contain about 770,000 distinct CDR3 sequences, about 45% of them singletons. Sequencing input: blood. The origin of the receptors is a girl under 18 with multiple sclerosis.

The CDR3 nucleotides are TGTGCCAGCAGTAAGACTAGCGGGAGTTTCGAGCAGTACTTC. The encoded protein is CASSKTSGSFEQYF. V gene TRBV12-3 or TRBV12-4 combines with J gene TRBJ2-7, with 12 positions matching TRBD2. The CDR3 length is 14 residues. With V trimmed by 5 bases and J by 6 bases, 5 bases remained unmatched.

This chain links TRBV7-9 with TRBJ2-5; D is uncertain. V dropped 5 bases and J dropped 2 bases, with 15 bases sitting between them. Germline V gene lookup returns CDR1 SEHNR and CDR2 FQNEAQ (reference sequence). The CDR3 consists of 15 residues. As DNA, the CDR3 is TGTGCCAGCAGCCCTCCAAGACACATTCAAGAGACCCAGTACTTC. Protein sequence: CASSPPRHIQETQYF.

V and J are TRBV7-2 and TRBJ2-7; the D gene could be TRBD1 or TRBD2 (5 bases each). The CDR3 is 15 amino acids. V was clipped by 5 bases and J by 6 bases, with 20 bases between them. Germline CDR1 is SGHTA and CDR2 is FQGNSA. CDR3 sequence (DNA): TGTGCCAGCAGCCGCACTGGGACCGGGATAGGCGAGCAGTACTTC. This gives the protein CASSRTGTGIGEQYF.

This sequence joins TRBV6-1 and TRBJ1-5, with TRBD1 as a possible D gene (5 bases). CDR3 length: 16 amino acids. V gave up 11 bases and J gave up 4 bases, with 24 bases separating them. Germline V gives CDR1 MNHNS, CDR2 SASEGT. CDR3 sequence reads: CARRGSPGRPNQPQHF. Here the CDR3 DNA reads TGTGCCCGGCGGGGGTCCCCGGGGCGTCCTAATCAGCCCCAGCATTTT.

This clonotype has just a few counts. CDR3 region: CASSQDPAGSNEKLFF. CDR3 bases: TGCGCCAGCAGCCAAGATCCGGCAGGGTCTAATGAAAAACTGTTTTTT. The chain employs TRBV4-3 and TRBJ1-4; perhaps TRBD1 as D (5 bases). Germline lookup yields CDR1 LGHNA and CDR2 YSLEER. The CDR3 extends over 16 amino acids. V lost 0 bases and J 3 bases, leaving 11 bases between the germline ends.

Worth noting for this clonotype: A much larger clone differs by one base, so this may be a read error. CDR3 coding DNA: TGTGCCAGCAGCCCTAGAGCGGGAGCGGACTACGAGCAGTACTTC. It translates to CASSPRAGADYEQYF. V is TRBV6-1 and J is TRBJ2-7; TRBD2 matches at 8 bases. This CDR3 spans 15 amino acids. V dropped 6 bases and J dropped 3; count of bases not matched to a gene: 10. The germline gives CDR1 MNHNS, CDR2 SASEGT.

This clonotype was seen more than once but under ten times. The chain employs TRBV20-1 and TRBJ2-6, with a tentative D call TRBD1 (6 bases). The V gene lost 5 bases and the J gene lost 0 bases, with 14 bases spanning the gap. The CDR3 covers 16 residues. Germline-derived CDR1 and CDR2 are DFQATT and SNEGSKA (reference sequence). The DNA of the CDR3 is TGCAGTGCTCCAGGGACATCTACCTCTGGGGCCAACGTCCTGACTTTC. This encodes CSAPGTSTSGANVLTF.

This clonotype was seen only a few times. The CDR3 region has the DNA TGCGCCAGCAGCTTCGACAGTACTACCTACGAGCAGTACTTC. Its protein is CASSFDSTTYEQYF. The J gene is TRBJ2-7, the V gene TRBV5-1; TRBD1 might be the D (5 bases). Trimming took 2 bases from V and 2 from J, leaving 11 bases between them. CDR1 and CDR2 from the germline V gene are SGHRS and YFSETQ. The CDR3 has 14 residues.

The CDR3 nucleotides are TGCAGTGCAGCTGCTTTGGGACAGGGAATACTCAGCTCCTACAATGAGCAGTTCTTC. Its translation: CSAAALGQGILSSYNEQFF. The chain uses TRBV20-1 and TRBJ2-1; TRBD1 matches 9 bases. CDR3 size: 19 residues. V trimming: 6 bases; J trimming: 0 bases; junction bases outside the gene matches: 18. The germline V gene encodes CDR1 DFQATT and CDR2 SNEGSKA (reference sequence).

The chain carries TRBV15 and TRBJ1-5; D may be TRBD1 (6 bases). The V gene lost 5 bases and the J gene lost 4 bases, with 15 bases spanning the gap. CDR1 is LNHNV and CDR2 is YYDKDF in the germline V gene (reference sequence). The CDR3 is 15 residues long. The CDR3 region has the DNA TGTGCCACCAGCCCCTTGGGGGCAGATAATCAGCCCCAGCATTTT. It translates to CATSPLGADNQPQHF.

This clonotype was observed a few times. J is TRBJ2-7 and V is TRBV14; D is undetermined. The end of the DNA fits TRBJ2-5 better, so the J call may be wrong. Germline V gene data show CDR1 as SGHDN and CDR2 as FVKESK. The CDR3 has 13 amino acids. In DNA form, the CDR3 reads TGTGCCAGCAGCCGACGATTGGTGGAGACCCAGTACTTC. Residues: CASSRRLVETQYF.

This sequence joins TRBV11-2 and TRBJ2-1, with TRBD1 matching over 7 bases. CDR3 length: 13 residues. The V gene end was trimmed by 5 bases and the J gene end by 8 bases; junction bases not matched to a gene: 6. Germline values: CDR1 SGHAT, CDR2 FQNNGV. The CDR3 coding sequence is TGTGCCAGCAGCGGTGGGACAGCTCATGAGCAGTTCTTC. As protein: CASSGGTAHEQFF.

The V gene is TRBV6-5, the J gene TRBJ2-1; D ambiguous. The V end was cut by 6 bases, the J end by 0 bases, with 12 bases between. Germline assignment: CDR1 MNHEY and CDR2 SVGAGI. This CDR3 contains 15 residues. The CDR3 loop is CASRLQRSSYNEQFF. CDR3 nucleotide sequence: TGTGCCAGCAGGCTACAGAGGAGCTCCTACAATGAGCAGTTCTTC.

The chain combines TRBV7-9 with TRBJ2-1; 11 nucleotides align to TRBD2. With V trimmed by 3 bases and J by 6 bases, 13 bases remained unmatched. This CDR3 is built from 18 residues. Germline V gives CDR1 SEHNR, CDR2 FQNEAQ (reference sequence). CDR3 bases: TGTGCCAGCAGCTTGAGGTCTAGCGGGAGGACGAATAGCAATGAGCAGTTCTTC. Amino acids: CASSLRSSGRTNSNEQFF.